Presented here are 2 T cell receptor beta chains from one specimen sequenced in a study of identifying expanded T cells in peripheral blood. Assay: immunoSEQ multiplex PCR; the TCRdb copy retains only in-frame clones and omits some. The sample includes around 94,000 clones, around 88% of them seen just once. Sequencing used blood. These receptors originate from a person aged 18-69 years in good health.

The chain uses TRBV29-1 and TRBJ2-1, with D uncertain. Germline V gene lookup returns CDR1 SQVTM and CDR2 ANQGSEA. Between the trimmed V and J ends, which lost 3 bases and 11 bases, there was a span of 8 bases. There are 10 residues in the CDR3. CDR3 in DNA: TGCAGCGTTGATGAATCCCAGCAGTTCTTC. It codes for CSVDESQQFF.

V usage is TRBV21-1 and J usage is TRBJ1-5; whether TRBD1, the table's D call, matches the DNA was not checked. TRBV21-1 is a pseudogene. The CDR3 spans 15 residues. The CDR3 spells CASSKHDGSNQPQHF. CDR3 DNA sequence: TGTGCCAGCAGCAAACACGATGGCAGCAATCAGCCCCAGCATTTT.